The 32 T cell receptor beta chains below were found in one sample sequenced in a study of beta chain features in type 1 diabetes. Expressed TCRB transcripts were sequenced, since all the RNA that had been isolated was reverse transcribed. TCRdb keeps only in-frame clones here, not all; method: immunoSEQ multiplex PCR. Of 40,000 to 45,000 clones listed, around 45% are singletons. The sequencing input was central memory CD4+ T cells from blood. These receptors all come from a woman younger than 30 in good health.

This clone was counted a few times. CDR3 sequence (DNA): TGTGCCAGCTCCGCCGGGACAGCCTTCTACGAGCAGTACTTC. Encoded protein: CASSAGTAFYEQYF. The chain recombines TRBV6-1 with TRBJ2-7, with TRBD1 identical over 7 bases. The CDR3 runs to 14 residues. J gave up 3 bases and V 8 bases, and 10 bases lay outside the gene matches. Germline V gene lookup returns CDR1 MNHNS and CDR2 SASEGT.

The chain joins TRBV27 to TRBJ2-7; D remains ambiguous. Germline V gene data show CDR1 as MNHEY and CDR2 as SMNVEV (reference sequence). The CDR3 is 14 amino acids. V was trimmed by 7 bases and J by 3 bases, leaving 16 bases between them. CDR3 residues: CASKAPGSNYEQYF. In DNA, the CDR3 is TGTGCCAGCAAGGCCCCCGGGTCAAACTACGAGCAGTACTTC.

This clone was observed a handful of times. The CDR3 DNA sequence: TGTGCCAGCAGTGACTTAGCGGGGTTGGAGACCCAGTACTTC. Protein sequence: CASSDLAGLETQYF. The chain is built from TRBV2 and TRBJ2-5, with 8 bases matching TRBD2. Unmatched junction bases numbered 5, after V lost 3 bases and J lost 5 bases. CDR1 is SNHLY, CDR2 FYNNEI, per germline. The CDR3 totals 14 residues.

J is TRBJ2-3 and V is TRBV6-5, with a possible D match to TRBD1 (5 bases). The CDR3 runs to 14 residues. Germline lookup yields CDR1 MNHEY and CDR2 SVGAGI. V lost 5 bases, J lost 6 bases, and 15 bases lay in between. The CDR3 nucleotides are TGTGCCAGCAGTGGGGCAGGGCGGTTGGATACGCAGTATTTT. Translated, it gives CASSGAGRLDTQYF.

The V gene is TRBV9, the J gene TRBJ2-1; D is ambiguous. The germline V gene encodes CDR1 SGDLS and CDR2 YYNGEE. The CDR3 loop spans 14 amino acids. Trimming cost V 5 bases and J 0 bases, with 9 bases left between them. The CDR3 region is CASRELSSYNEQFF. As DNA, the CDR3 is TGTGCCAGCAGGGAGCTTAGCTCCTACAATGAGCAGTTCTTC. The full variable domain, rest sourced from reference TRBV9 and TRBJ2-1, is DSGVTQTPKHLITATGQRVTLRCSPRSGDLSVYWYQQSLDQGLQFLIQYYNGEERAKGNILERFSAQQFPDLHSELNLSSLELGDSALYFCASRELSSYNEQFFGPGTRLTVL.

This clone has more than one count but fewer than ten. The chain uses TRBV7-9 and TRBJ1-2; 7 positions match TRBD1. This CDR3 contains 14 residues. V lost 1 base to trimming and J lost 4 bases; unmatched junction nucleotides: 3. Germline CDR1 is SEHNR and CDR2 is FQNEAQ (reference sequence). CDR3 sequence: CASSLGGTAYGYTF. The CDR3 coding sequence is TGTGCCAGCAGCTTAGGTGGGACAGCCTATGGCTACACCTTC.

The gene calls are TRBV18 and TRBJ1-4, with D unresolved. V was cut by 3 bases and J by 8 bases, with 10 bases left in between. In germline, CDR1 is KGHSH, CDR2 LQKENI. The CDR3 runs to 13 residues. The CDR3 bases are TGTGCCAGCTCACCCGTGGGCGCGGAAAAACTGTTTTTT. Translated: CASSPVGAEKLFF.

The chain uses TRBV7-2 and TRBJ2-5; D might be TRBD2 (7 bases). V was pared by 3 bases and J by 4 bases, with 9 bases between. CDR3 length: 13 amino acids. Germline V gives CDR1 SGHTA, CDR2 FQGNSA. CDR3 bases: TGTGCCAGCAGCTTCGGGGGGCGAGAGACCCAGTACTTC. It specifies CASSFGGRETQYF.

The chain links TRBV5-1 to TRBJ2-7; 10 bases match TRBD2. The CDR3 is made up of 16 amino acids. Germline assignment: CDR1 SGHRS and CDR2 YFSETQ. V lost 0 bases, J lost 7 bases, and 10 bases stayed unmatched. CDR3 sequence reads: CASSLVPSGSLVEQYF. The CDR3 DNA sequence: TGCGCCAGCAGCTTGGTACCTAGCGGGAGTCTGGTAGAGCAGTACTTC.

A single count supports this clone. The rearrangement joins TRBV11-2 to TRBJ2-3; D perhaps matches TRBD1 (5 bases). This CDR3 is 14 amino acids long. Trimming stripped 5 bases from V and 4 bases from J, with 13 bases between. The germline V gene encodes CDR1 SGHAT and CDR2 FQNNGV. The CDR3: CASSLRVGPDTQYF. CDR3 sequence (DNA): TGTGCCAGCAGCCTCAGGGTGGGCCCAGATACGCAGTATTTT.

This clone was seen a handful of times. This chain links TRBV5-1 with TRBJ2-5, with D hard to call. CDR1 is SGHRS, CDR2 YFSETQ, per germline. V was pared by 5 bases and J by 2 bases, with 16 bases between. The CDR3 has 15 amino acids. This CDR3 is CASSLTGGDQETQYF. CDR3 DNA: TGCGCCAGCAGTCTCACTGGCGGAGATCAAGAGACCCAGTACTTC.

V is TRBV9 and J is TRBJ1-2; D remains unclear. The CDR3 loop spans 15 amino acids. V was pared by 6 bases and J by 4 bases, with 19 bases between. Germline lookup yields CDR1 SGDLS and CDR2 YYNGEE. The CDR3 spells CASTGSLSPSYGYTF. CDR3 in DNA: TGTGCCAGCACCGGGTCCTTATCTCCGTCCTATGGCTACACCTTC.

This rearrangement joins TRBV5-1 to TRBJ2-2; D may be TRBD2 (7 bases). Deletions cut 3 bases from V and 3 bases from J, with 9 bases between. Germline V lookup: CDR1 SGHRS, CDR2 YFSETQ. CDR3 length: 14 residues. The CDR3 sequence is CASSSGGHTGELFF. DNA of the CDR3: TGCGCCAGCAGCTCCGGGGGGCACACCGGGGAGCTGTTTTTT.

CDR3 residues: CASSVVGDIGTGELFF. The CDR3 region has the DNA TGTGCCAGCAGCGTGGTGGGGGACATTGGCACCGGGGAGCTGTTTTTT. The chain uses TRBV9 and TRBJ2-2; possibly TRBD1 for D (6 bases). The V end lost 2 bases, the J end lost 4 bases, and 15 bases lay between the germline ends. Per the germline V gene, CDR1 is SGDLS and CDR2 is YYNGEE. The CDR3 is 16 residues long.

The rearrangement uses TRBV4-1 and TRBJ2-7; perhaps TRBD1 as D (6 bases). The CDR3 runs 14 residues. The germline V gene has CDR1 MGHRA and CDR2 YSYEKL. V was trimmed by 1 base and J by 2 bases, leaving 9 bases between them. CDR3 loop: CASSQGDIAYEQYF. As DNA, the CDR3 is TGCGCCAGCAGCCAAGGGGACATAGCCTACGAGCAGTACTTC.

This clone was observed once. This sample includes further DNA sequences coding for the same CDR3. The chain uses TRBV5-5 and TRBJ1-2; D unclear. The length of the CDR3 is 15 residues. Per the germline V gene, CDR1 is SGHKS and CDR2 is YYEKEE (reference sequence). V lost 1 base and J 3 bases, leaving 13 bases between the germline ends. CDR3 sequence: CASSLTGSVDYGYTF. Here the CDR3 DNA reads TGTGCCAGCAGCTTGACGGGGAGCGTCGACTATGGCTACACCTTC.

This chain connects TRBV18 to TRBJ1-2, with 7 bases lining up with TRBD1. CDR3 length: 18 amino acids. Germline trimming cut 2 bases from V and 4 bases from J; bases unmatched to any gene: 16. Germline CDR1 KGHSH, CDR2 LQKENI. The CDR3 DNA sequence: TGTGCCAGCTCACCAAACTCTGGACGGACAGGAGGATCCTATGGCTACACCTTC. Translation gives CASSPNSGRTGGSYGYTF.

The V gene is TRBV6-6, the J gene TRBJ1-4; D is perhaps TRBD1 (5 bases). V dropped 2 bases and J dropped 4 bases, with 8 bases sitting between them. The CDR3 totals 14 residues. CDR1 is MNHNY, CDR2 SVGAGI, per germline (reference sequence). CDR3 in amino acids: CASSYRQGNEKLFF. CDR3 in DNA: TGTGCCAGCAGTTACCGGCAGGGTAATGAAAAACTGTTTTTT.

This clone was seen a handful of times. This chain links TRBV6-1 with TRBJ2-7; TRBD1 matches 9 bases. The ends lost 4 bases at V and 6 bases at J; junction bases unmatched: 10. The CDR3 loop spans 15 amino acids. The germline CDR1 and CDR2 sequences are MNHNS and SASEGT. Here the CDR3 DNA reads TGTGCCAGCAGTGTCCCCCGGGACAGGGATTCCGAGCAGTACTTC. Its protein is CASSVPRDRDSEQYF.

DNA of the CDR3: TGTGCCAGCAGTTTACGGCTAGCGGGACCCTACGAGCAGTACTTC. Translated: CASSLRLAGPYEQYF. The chain recombines TRBV27 with TRBJ2-5, with 9 bases that match TRBD2. The last part of the DNA fits TRBJ2-7 better; the J call may be wrong. The CDR3 length is 15 residues. CDR1 and CDR2 from the germline V gene are MNHEY and SMNVEV (reference sequence).

The CDR3 coding sequence is TGTGCCAGCCGGGTCGAGAGAGCGACACCCCTCCACTTT. It encodes CASRVERATPLHF. The chain joins TRBV6-1 to TRBJ1-6; D unclear. Trimming removed 8 bases at V and 11 bases at J, with 16 bases between. Germline CDR1 and CDR2: MNHNS and SASEGT. This CDR3 has 13 residues.

The chain uses TRBV25-1 and TRBJ1-2; 8 bases fit TRBD1. The CDR3 runs 14 residues. Germline V gene data show CDR1 as MGHDK and CDR2 as SYGVNS. V lost 4 bases and J lost 6; bases outside the gene matches: 7. The CDR3 is CASSGVGQGHGYTF. In DNA, the CDR3 is TGTGCCAGCAGTGGTGTCGGACAGGGCCATGGCTACACCTTC.

The V and J genes are TRBV9 and TRBJ2-5; TRBD2 matches 11 bases. The CDR3 extends over 17 amino acids. V gave up 1 base and J gave up 1 base; unmatched junction bases: 6. Per germline, CDR1 SGDLS and CDR2 YYNGEE. The CDR3 coding sequence is TGTGCCAGCAGCGTAAGGGGCCTAGCGGGGGGCCAAGAGACCCAGTACTTC. Translated: CASSVRGLAGGQETQYF.

This clone was observed a handful of times. This sequence joins TRBV29-1 and TRBJ1-1; D remains unclear. With 6 bases removed from V and 4 bases from J, the gap between germline ends came to 12 bases. Germline assignment: CDR1 SQVTM and CDR2 ANQGSEA. This CDR3 region has 12 residues. The CDR3 sequence is CSVRVRGTEAFF. The CDR3 DNA sequence: TGCAGCGTGCGGGTACGCGGCACTGAAGCTTTCTTT.

CDR3 in amino acids: CASSSRTGGSVAQPQHF. The CDR3 nucleotides are TGTGCCAGTAGTTCACGGACAGGGGGTTCGGTTGCTCAGCCCCAGCATTTT. V is TRBV19 and J is TRBJ1-5; 10 nucleotides align to TRBD1. Germline V gene data show CDR1 as LNHDA and CDR2 as SQIVND (reference sequence). This CDR3 spans 17 amino acids. Unmatched junction bases numbered 13, after V lost 5 bases and J lost 6 bases.

The chain recombines TRBV14 with TRBJ1-2; D gene unclear. Trimming took 0 bases from V and 3 from J, leaving 8 bases between them. Germline V gene data show CDR1 as SGHDN and CDR2 as FVKESK. The CDR3 has 14 residues. CDR3 amino acids: CASSQDPIDYGYTF. The CDR3 DNA is TGTGCCAGCAGCCAAGATCCCATAGACTATGGCTACACCTTC. The full variable domain, completed using reference TRBV14 and TRBJ1-2, is EAGVTQFPSHSVIEKGQTVTLRCDPISGHDNLYWYRRVMGKEIKFLLHFVKESKQDESGMPNNRFLAERTGGTYSTLKVQPAELEDSGVYFCASSQDPIDYGYTFGSGTRLTVV.

This clone was detected a few times. The chain links TRBV2 to TRBJ2-7; D may be TRBD2 (5 bases). The V gene's germline CDR1 is SNHLY and CDR2 FYNNEI. The CDR3 covers 14 residues. Trimming removed 4 bases at V and 0 bases at J, with 10 bases between. CDR3 residues: CASSGWRSSYEQYF. The DNA of the CDR3 is TGTGCCAGCAGTGGTTGGAGGAGCTCCTACGAGCAGTACTTC.

This clone appeared a few times. The chain combines TRBV18 with TRBJ2-7; 12 bases align to TRBD2. V shed 5 bases and J 2 bases; nucleotides not matched to a gene: 4. Germline-derived CDR1 and CDR2 are KGHSH and LQKENI. This CDR3 region has 15 residues. CDR3 region: CASSGWTSGTYEQYF. In DNA, the CDR3 is TGTGCCAGCTCAGGTTGGACTAGCGGGACCTACGAGCAGTACTTC.

J is TRBJ1-5 and V is TRBV7-8; TRBD1 is a possible D gene (6 bases). Germline V CDR1 and CDR2: SGHVS, FQNEAQ. V was clipped by 5 bases and J by 2 bases, with 16 bases between them. The CDR3 is made up of 16 amino acids. DNA of the CDR3: TGTGCCAGCAGCCCCGAGGGGGAAATGGGCAATCAGCCCCAGCATTTT. Translating gives CASSPEGEMGNQPQHF.

Only one count was recorded for this clone. The gene calls are TRBV5-1 and TRBJ2-3; 10 bases line up with TRBD1. The ends lost 5 bases at V and 4 bases at J; junction bases unmatched: 7. Germline CDR1 SGHRS, CDR2 YFSETQ. CDR3 length: 15 residues. DNA for the CDR3: TGCGCCAGCAGTTTCGGGGGACAGGGGTCAGATACGCAGTATTTT. This encodes CASSFGGQGSDTQYF.

A few counts support this clone. The chain is built from TRBV19 and TRBJ2-2; TRBD2 might be the D (7 bases). The germline gives CDR1 LNHDA, CDR2 SQIVND (reference sequence). The V gene lost 4 bases and the J gene lost 4 bases, with 10 bases spanning the gap. CDR3 size: 14 residues. This chain's CDR3 is CASSKGGPTGELFF. The CDR3 DNA reads as TGTGCCAGTAGTAAGGGGGGGCCCACCGGGGAGCTGTTTTTT.

Relative to its sample, this clone is medium-sized. The chain is built from TRBV5-1 and TRBJ1-3, with D perhaps TRBD1 (5 bases). CDR1 and CDR2 (germline): SGHRS, YFSETQ. CDR3 length equals 15 residues. Trimming left V 0 bases short and J 2 bases short, with 9 bases between. The CDR3 nucleotides are TGCGCCAGCAGCTTGGACAGGATTCCTGGAAACACCATATATTTT. Its translation: CASSLDRIPGNTIYF.